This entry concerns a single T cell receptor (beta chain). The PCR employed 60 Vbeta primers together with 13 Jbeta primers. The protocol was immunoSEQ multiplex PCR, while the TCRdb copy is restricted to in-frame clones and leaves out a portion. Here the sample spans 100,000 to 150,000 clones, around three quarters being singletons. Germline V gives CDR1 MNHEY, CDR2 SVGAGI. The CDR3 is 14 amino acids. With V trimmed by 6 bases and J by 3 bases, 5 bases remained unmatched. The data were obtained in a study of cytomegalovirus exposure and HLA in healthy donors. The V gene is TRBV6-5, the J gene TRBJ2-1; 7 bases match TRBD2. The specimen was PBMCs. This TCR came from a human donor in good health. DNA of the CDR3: TGTGCCAGCAGGGCGGGAGTCTTCTACAATGAGCAGTTCTTC. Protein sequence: CASRAGVFYNEQFF.